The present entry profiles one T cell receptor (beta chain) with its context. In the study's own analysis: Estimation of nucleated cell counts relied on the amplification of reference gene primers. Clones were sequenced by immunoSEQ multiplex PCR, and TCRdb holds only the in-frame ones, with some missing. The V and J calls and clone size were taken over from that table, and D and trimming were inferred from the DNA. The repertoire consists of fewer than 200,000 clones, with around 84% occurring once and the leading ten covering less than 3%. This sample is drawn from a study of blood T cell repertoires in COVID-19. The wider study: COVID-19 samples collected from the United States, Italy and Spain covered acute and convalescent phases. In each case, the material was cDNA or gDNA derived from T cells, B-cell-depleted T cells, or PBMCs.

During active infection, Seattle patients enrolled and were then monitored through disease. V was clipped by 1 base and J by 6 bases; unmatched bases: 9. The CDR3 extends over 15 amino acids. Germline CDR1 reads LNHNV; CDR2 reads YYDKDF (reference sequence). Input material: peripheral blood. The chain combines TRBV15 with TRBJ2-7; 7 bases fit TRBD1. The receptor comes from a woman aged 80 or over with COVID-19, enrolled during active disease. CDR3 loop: CATSRGTGGMGEQYF. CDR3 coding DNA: TGTGCCACCAGCAGAGGGACAGGAGGAATGGGCGAGCAGTACTTC.